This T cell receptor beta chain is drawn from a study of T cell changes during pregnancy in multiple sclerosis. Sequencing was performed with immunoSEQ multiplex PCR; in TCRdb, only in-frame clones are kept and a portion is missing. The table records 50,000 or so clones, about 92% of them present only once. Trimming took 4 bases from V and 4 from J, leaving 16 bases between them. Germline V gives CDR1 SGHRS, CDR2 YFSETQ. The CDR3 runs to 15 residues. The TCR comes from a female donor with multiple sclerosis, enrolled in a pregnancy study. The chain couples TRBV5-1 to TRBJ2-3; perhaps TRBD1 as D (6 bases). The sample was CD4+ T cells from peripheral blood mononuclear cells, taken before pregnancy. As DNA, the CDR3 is TGCGCCAGCAGCACCGGGACAAGGAGTCCAGATACGCAGTATTTT. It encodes CASSTGTRSPDTQYF. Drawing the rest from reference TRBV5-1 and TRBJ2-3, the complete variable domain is KAGVTQTPRYLIKTRGQQVTLSCSPISGHRSVSWYQQTPGQGLQFLFEYFSETQRNKGNFPGRFSGRQFSNSRSEMNVSTLELGDSALYLCASSTGTRSPDTQYFGPGTRLTVL.